This is a list of T cell receptor beta chains from one sample in a study of PD-L1 blockade in urothelial cancer. Repertoires were generated with immunoSEQ multiplex PCR, while TCRdb's copy carries only in-frame clones and drops some. Among more than 90,000 clones, 70% to 90% were seen once, and the ten largest hold under 9.5%. This material consisted of PBMCs, taken around atezolizumab (anti-PD-L1) treatment. The receptors were gathered from a man between 65 and 79 years old with urothelial cancer. Each CDR3 is given with its conserved first and last residue. D genes are given only for firm matches. Rows may omit the clone size; those that give it use once, few, many or a size class.

abundance	d_gene	v_gene	j_gene	CDR3aa	CDR3nt
.	.	TRBV5-1	TRBJ2-2	CASSSRQDSNTGELFF	TGCGCCAGCAGCTCTCGACAGGATTCGAACACCGGGGAGCTGTTTTTT
.	TRBD2	TRBV5-1	TRBJ2-1	CASYERDDEQFF	TGCGCCAGCTACGAGCGGGACGATGAGCAGTTCTTC
.	.	TRBV4-1	TRBJ2-4	CASSQGLRTDRRAKNIQYF	TGCGCCAGCAGCCAAGGCCTAAGGACAGATAGACGAGCCAAAAACATTCAGTACTTC
.	.	TRBV10-2	TRBJ1-6	CASSDRVNSPLHF	TGCGCCAGCAGTGACAGGGTCAATTCACCCCTCCACTTT
.	TRBD1	TRBV11-2	TRBJ1-1	CASSSGTVNTEAFF	TGTGCCAGCAGCTCCGGGACAGTGAACACTGAAGCTTTCTTT
.	TRBD2	TRBV5-1	TRBJ2-1	CASSFTSSGTSGVNEQFF	TGCGCCAGCAGCTTTACCTCCTCCGGGACTAGCGGGGTAAATGAGCAGTTCTTC
.	TRBD1	TRBV2	TRBJ1-1	CASREGTVQAFF	TGTGCCAGCAGGGAAGGGACAGTTCAAGCTTTCTTT
.	TRBD2	TRBV6-1	TRBJ2-3	CASSVTSGGASDTQYF	TGTGCCAGCAGTGTCACTAGCGGGGGGGCCTCAGATACGCAGTATTTT
.	TRBD1	TRBV25-1	TRBJ2-3	CASSVEGARDTQYF	TGTGCCAGCAGTGTAGAGGGGGCCAGAGATACGCAGTATTTT
.	TRBD2	TRBV11-2	TRBJ2-1	CASSLAGGDEQFF	TGTGCCAGCAGCTTAGCGGGAGGCGATGAGCAGTTCTTC
.	TRBD1	TRBV5-4	TRBJ2-1	CASSTPGQGAGQFF	TGTGCCAGCAGCACGCCGGGACAGGGGGCAGGGCAGTTCTTC
.	.	TRBV21-1	TRBJ1-1	CASSKLGQEYTEAFF	TGTGCCAGCAGCAAACTGGGACAGGAGTACACTGAAGCTTTCTTT
.	.	TRBV19	TRBJ1-1	CASSIEMGRTEAFF	TGTGCCAGTAGTATAGAGATGGGCCGAACTGAAGCTTTCTTT
many	.	TRBV18	TRBJ2-7	CASSPKSPYEQYF	TGTGCCAGCTCACCTAAAAGCCCCTACGAGCAGTACTTC
.	TRBD1	TRBV2	TRBJ1-1	CASSGQGGTEAFF	TGTGCCAGCAGTGGACAGGGCGGAACTGAAGCTTTCTTT
.	.	TRBV11-3	TRBJ2-2	CASSLDRTGYGELFF	TGTGCCAGCAGCTTAGATCGGACGGGATACGGGGAGCTGTTTTTT
.	TRBD1	TRBV9	TRBJ1-5	CASSEGASQPQHF	TGTGCCAGCAGCGAGGGGGCGAGCCAGCCCCAGCATTTT
.	.	TRBV7-2	TRBJ2-2	CASSLAPGSNTGELFF	TGTGCCAGCAGCTTAGCTCCAGGGTCGAACACCGGGGAGCTGTTTTTT
.	TRBD1	TRBV5-4	TRBJ2-1	CASSLGTGHYNEQFF	TGTGCCAGCAGCTTGGGGACAGGGCACTACAATGAGCAGTTCTTC
.	TRBD2	TRBV5-1	TRBJ2-5	CASSLWTSGLGKTQYF	TGCGCCAGCAGCCTTTGGACTAGCGGCCTCGGGAAGACCCAGTACTTC
.	TRBD1	TRBV5-5	TRBJ2-1	CASSLGQGVNNEQFF	TGTGCCAGCAGCTTGGGGCAGGGGGTTAACAATGAGCAGTTCTTC
.	.	TRBV5-6	TRBJ2-7	CASSFGSYEQYF	TGTGCCAGCAGCTTCGGGAGCTACGAGCAGTACTTC
.	.	TRBV5-4	TRBJ1-5	CASSLGPEGQPQHF	TGTGCCAGCAGCTTGGGGCCTGAGGGACAGCCCCAGCATTTT
.	TRBD1	TRBV7-2	TRBJ1-5	CASSPVTGKRNQPQHF	TGTGCCAGCAGCCCGGTGACAGGGAAACGAAATCAGCCCCAGCATTTT
.	TRBD2	TRBV5-1	TRBJ2-1	CASRPAAGGGYNEQFF	TGCGCCAGCAGACCGGCGGCGGGAGGGGGTTACAATGAGCAGTTCTTC
.	TRBD1	TRBV7-6	TRBJ2-2	CASATGTGDTGELFF	TGTGCCAGTGCAACCGGGACAGGGGACACCGGGGAGCTGTTTTTT
.	.	TRBV6-1	TRBJ1-5	CASSGFGLGANQPQHF	TGTGCCAGCAGTGGATTCGGGCTGGGGGCTAATCAGCCCCAGCATTTT
.	TRBD1	TRBV19	TRBJ2-5	CASRGQGTETQYF	TGTGCCAGTAGGGGACAGGGAACGGAGACCCAGTACTTC
.	TRBD1	TRBV11-3	TRBJ2-1	CASSWDRDNEQFF	TGTGCCAGCAGCTGGGACAGGGACAATGAGCAGTTCTTC
.	.	TRBV7-3	TRBJ2-5	CASSLRGPGETQYF	TGTGCCAGCAGCTTGCGGGGCCCGGGTGAGACCCAGTACTTC
.	TRBD1	TRBV7-9	TRBJ2-5	CASSLRQGARETQYF	TGTGCCAGCAGCTTAAGACAGGGGGCAAGGGAGACCCAGTACTTC
few	.	TRBV2	TRBJ1-1	CASSVSGRRFTEAFF	TGTGCCAGCAGTGTATCGGGGAGAAGGTTTACTGAAGCTTTCTTT
.	.	TRBV11-2	TRBJ2-3	CASSLEGGDTDTQYF	TGTGCCAGCAGCTTAGAGGGCGGGGACACAGATACGCAGTATTTT
.	.	TRBV12-5	TRBJ2-1	CASGFPRGRSYNEQFF	TGTGCTAGTGGTTTTCCCCGGGGGAGATCCTACAATGAGCAGTTCTTC
.	.	TRBV4-1	TRBJ1-2	CASSQEGGINGYTF	TGCGCCAGCAGCCAAGAAGGAGGAATTAATGGCTACACCTTC
.	TRBD1	TRBV5-1	TRBJ1-1	CASSWGQGNTEAFF	TGCGCCAGCAGCTGGGGACAGGGGAACACTGAAGCTTTCTTT
.	.	TRBV25-1	TRBJ2-3	CASRTGPTDTQYF	TGTGCCAGCAGGACAGGTCCGACAGATACGCAGTATTTT
.	TRBD2	TRBV5-1	TRBJ2-5	CASSGGTSEETQYF	TGCGCCAGCAGCGGGGGGACTAGCGAAGAGACCCAGTACTTC
few	.	TRBV7-3	TRBJ2-3	CASSLGGSGTDTQYF	TGTGCCAGCAGCTTAGGGGGGAGTGGCACAGATACGCAGTATTTT
once	.	TRBV7-9	TRBJ2-3	CASSLGALSSTDTQYF	TGTGCCAGCAGCTTAGGCGCGCTATCTAGCACAGATACGCAGTATTTT
.	TRBD1	TRBV7-2	TRBJ2-2	CASSLARTGGGEPTGELFF	TGTGCCAGCAGCTTAGCGCGGACAGGGGGCGGGGAGCCCACCGGGGAGCTGTTTTTT
.	.	TRBV13	TRBJ2-2	CASSLAGFGTGELFF	TGTGCCAGCAGCTTAGCAGGTTTTGGCACCGGGGAGCTGTTTTTT
.	TRBD1	TRBV5-4	TRBJ2-7	CASSFQGVTYEQYF	TGTGCCAGCAGCTTCCAGGGGGTTACCTACGAGCAGTACTTC